This T cell receptor (beta chain) appears in the sequencing data of a study of Ad26.COV2.S vaccination and SARS-CoV-2 variants. Looked up from germline, CDR1 is LNHDA and CDR2 is SQIVND (reference sequence). After removal of 3 bases from V and 7 bases from J, the junction contained 9 bases not matched to a gene. The CDR3 contains 16 residues. Only in-frame clones appear in the TCRdb table, and some are missing; sequencing was by immunoSEQ multiplex PCR. The table records 350,000 to 500,000 clones, approximately 92% of them present only once. Findings and caveats of the study: Vaccine recipients had higher spike-specific TCR breadth than placebo recipients.

Treatment indicated: around 19 received Ad26.COV2.S at low or high dose, single or two shots; 5 received placebo; per-sample allocation not given. Sampling was performed 63 days after the first vaccine or placebo injection. This clone was seen only once. Its target is unknown. The rearrangement uses TRBV19 and TRBJ2-1, with TRBD1 identical over 10 bases. This clonotype originated in a person between 18 and 60 years old who received the Ad26.COV2.S COVID-19 vaccine or a placebo. The sequenced sample was peripheral blood, obtained in a trial of Ad26.COV2.S vaccine versus placebo. As DNA, the CDR3 is TGTGCCAGTAGTATCGACGGGGGGACAGGGGTGAATGAGCAGTTCTTC. It encodes CASSIDGGTGVNEQFF.